The source of this TCR beta chain is a study of technical replicates of blood from a few donors. CDR1 is SEHNR and CDR2 is FQNEAQ in the germline V gene (reference sequence). This CDR3 contains 14 residues. V was cut by 4 bases and J by 7 bases, with 16 bases left in between. Here immunoSEQ multiplex PCR was the method, and the copy in TCRdb shows in-frame clones only, minus some. Here the sample spans fewer than 85,000 clones, approximately 94% being singletons. The rearrangement links TRBV7-9 to TRBJ1-1; D is possibly TRBD1 (6 bases). Sequencing was performed on T cells isolated from PBMCs. The clonotype originates from a human donor in good health. This CDR3 reads CASSSDRSTSEAFF. The CDR3 DNA reads TGTGCCAGCAGCTCAGACAGGTCAACGAGTGAAGCTTTCTTT. Together with reference TRBV7-9 and TRBJ1-1, the CDR3 gives the full variable domain: DTGVSQNPRHKITKRGQNVTFRCDPISEHNRLYWYRQTLGQGPEFLTYFQNEAQLEKSRLLSDRFSAERPKGSFSTLEIQRTEQGDSAMYLCASSSDRSTSEAFFGQGTRLTVV.